The present entry profiles one T cell receptor beta chain with its context. Its cognate antigen has yet to be identified. The record has no base qualities; no much larger clone is one base away. For sequencing of the TCRbeta CDR3 region, genomic DNA was extracted from the sorted cells. TCRbeta CDR3 regions were sequenced using the immunoSEQ Assay. The table was pulled from immuneACCESS by TCRdb, which kept in-frame rearrangements only. Such tables lose some clones; where checked, under half of the loss comes from unresolved V genes, and the rest has no known cause. This sample gives over 35,000 clones in total; 80% to 90% of them show up just once. The leading ten clones occupy 0.5% to 0.65% of the sample. The sample comes from a study of OX40 agonist ivuxolimab in advanced cancers. Concerning the study at large: The costimulatory receptor OX40 (CD134) was targeted by ivuxolimab, a fully human IgG2 agonistic monoclonal antibody. Prior anti-PD-1, anti-PD-L1 or anti-CTLA-4 therapy was permitted, and approximately 42% of dose-escalation patients had received checkpoint inhibitors. In the dose-escalation cohort, 82.7% of patients were male, and the mean age was approximately 64 years, with a range of roughly 20 to 80. Peripheral TCRbeta sequencing aimed to test whether ivuxolimab altered TCR sequence diversity and caused clonal T-cell expansion. Intravenous ivuxolimab was administered to patients every 2 weeks at six dose levels: 0.01, 0.1, 0.3, 1.5, 3 and 10 mg/kg. Of the roughly 50 dose-escalation patients, hepatocellular carcinoma was present in 19, melanoma in some 15, renal cell carcinoma in 9 and head and neck cancer in 9. Partial responses were achieved by three dose-escalation patients, of whom one had hepatocellular carcinoma and two had cutaneous melanoma. The paper reports the monotherapy dose-escalation portion (N of about 50 patients) of the phase I ivuxolimab trial. What the research found in general, with its limitations: The antigen specificity of the peripheral T cells that underwent clonal expansion was not determined. At doses of 0.1 to 3.0 mg/kg, clonal expansion of both CD4+ and CD8+ blood T cells was observed from baseline to week 6. After ivuxolimab, more expanded clones were found on average in CD8+ T cells than in CD4+ T cells. In the 0.1-3.0 mg/kg groups, partial responders were among the patients with the lowest normalized peripheral clonal expansion, particularly in CD8+ T cells. Low levels of normalized T-cell clonal expansion were also seen in some patients who did not respond.

The trial excluded patients who had a history of autoimmune disease or who were on systemic immunosuppression. Peripheral blood for TCR sequencing was collected from all dose cohorts at baseline, on cycle 4 day 1, and on cycle 7 day 1. The samples were taken from a phase I, first-in-human, multicenter, open-label dose-escalation trial of ivuxolimab. Adults with locally advanced or metastatic melanoma, renal cell, hepatocellular, or head and neck squamous cell carcinoma were enrolled in the trial. Before TCR sequencing, CD4+ and CD8+ T cells were separately sorted from peripheral blood. V loses 8 bases of germline sequence and J loses 7 bases, and the interval between the two ends is 17 bases. From cysteine to phenylalanine, the CDR3 is 13 amino acids long. Only the CDR3 portion is preserved as DNA: 39 bases, with reading frame beginning at the first base. The germline V gene (reference sequence) sets CDR1 to LNHDA and CDR2 to SQIVND.

This TCR was recovered from an adult with an advanced solid tumor such as melanoma, head and neck, liver or kidney cancer. Here the sequenced sample was CD4+ or CD8+ T cells sorted from blood, taken in a trial of the OX40 agonist ivuxolimab. This receptor chain uses TRBV19 and TRBJ1-1, with no reliable assignment of the D segment. The DNA is TGTGCCAGTCATAGAACGTTGACGTATGAAGCTTTCTTT. It specifies CASHRTLTYEAFF.